The 17 T cell receptor beta chains presented below share a single source sample, sequenced in a study of OX40 agonist ivuxolimab in advanced cancers. The assay was immunoSEQ multiplex PCR, and TCRdb's table has in-frame clones only and misses some. Of nearly 35,000 clones listed, 92% were seen once; the top ten hold roughly a third. The sample was CD4+ or CD8+ T cells sorted from blood, taken in a trial of the OX40 agonist ivuxolimab. The receptors come from an adult with an advanced solid tumor such as melanoma, head and neck, liver or kidney cancer.

The genes are TRBV4-2 and TRBJ1-3; 7 nucleotides agree with TRBD1. The germline V gene encodes CDR1 LGHNA and CDR2 YNFKEQ. Trimming at V came to 3 bases and at J to 0 bases, leaving 5 bases not matched to a gene. This CDR3 has 16 amino acids. The CDR3 region is CASSQRTGLSGNTIYF. In nucleotides, the CDR3 is TGTGCCAGCAGCCAGAGGACAGGACTCTCTGGAAACACCATATATTTT.

In DNA, the CDR3 is TGTGCCAGCAGTTTAGCGGGAGGGCCTTACAATGAGCAGTTCTTC. Amino acids: CASSLAGGPYNEQFF. The rearrangement joins TRBV6-5 to TRBJ2-1; 11 nucleotides match TRBD2. From germline, CDR1 is MNHEY and CDR2 SVGAGI. V was pared by 4 bases and J by 4 bases, with 3 bases of the junction left unmatched. The CDR3 loop spans 15 amino acids.

This rearrangement joins TRBV5-1 to TRBJ2-1, with D perhaps matching TRBD1 (5 bases). Germline V gene data show CDR1 as SGHRS and CDR2 as YFSETQ. The CDR3 loop spans 16 amino acids. V was clipped by 5 bases and J by 0 bases, with 15 bases between them. The CDR3 sequence: CASRSDLDTSYNEQFF. The CDR3 DNA follows: TGCGCCAGCAGATCCGATCTGGACACCTCCTACAATGAGCAGTTCTTC.

V gene TRBV5-5 combines with J gene TRBJ1-4, with no clear D. Between the trimmed V and J ends, which lost 0 bases and 7 bases, there was a span of 10 bases. The CDR3 has 14 amino acids. In germline, CDR1 is SGHKS, CDR2 YYEKEE (reference sequence). The CDR3 DNA is TGTGCCAGCAGCTTGGCCAGGAATCTTGAAAAACTGTTTTTT. Amino acid sequence: CASSLARNLEKLFF.

The V gene is TRBV7-9, the J gene TRBJ2-3; 13 bases map to TRBD2. The CDR3 consists of 15 residues. Trimming removed 5 bases from V and 2 bases from J; junction bases left unmatched: 1. Germline V CDR1 and CDR2: SEHNR, FQNEAQ (reference sequence). The CDR3 here is CASSGTSGITDTQYF. As DNA, the CDR3 is TGTGCCAGCAGCGGGACTAGCGGGATCACAGATACGCAGTATTTT.

This chain uses TRBV10-3 with TRBJ2-5; TRBD1 matches 11 bases. Germline loops: CDR1 ENHRY, CDR2 SYGVKD. This CDR3 is built from 15 residues. Germline trimming cut 6 bases from V and 5 bases from J; bases unmatched to any gene: 8. For the CDR3, the DNA is TGTGCCATCAGCTCCGGGACAGGGGGTGGTGAGACCCAGTACTTC. Translating it yields CAISSGTGGGETQYF.

The chain carries TRBV28 and TRBJ2-5; a possible D gene is TRBD2 (6 bases). V lost 4 bases and J 3 bases, leaving 9 bases between the germline ends. Germline V lookup: CDR1 MDHEN, CDR2 SYDVKM. The length of the CDR3 is 13 residues. CDR3 loop: CASSWEEEETQYF. The DNA of the CDR3 is TGTGCCAGCAGTTGGGAGGAGGAAGAGACCCAGTACTTC.

J is TRBJ2-2 and V is TRBV4-3, with TRBD2 identical over 9 bases. The J segment lost 7 bases and the V segment lost 2 bases, leaving 8 bases of the junction unmatched. Germline values: CDR1 LGHNA, CDR2 YSLEER. The CDR3 has 16 residues. CDR3 DNA sequence: TGCGCCAGCAGCCAACTGATAGCGGGAGAACACGGGGAGCTGTTTTTT. Amino acids: CASSQLIAGEHGELFF.

This clone is classed as medium-sized. The chain couples TRBV7-2 to TRBJ2-7; D is unclear. With 5 bases removed from V and 6 bases from J, the gap between germline ends came to 20 bases. The CDR3 extends over 15 amino acids. Germline V gene lookup returns CDR1 SGHTA and CDR2 FQGNSA. CDR3 bases: TGTGCCAGCAGCAGTCCGGCCTTGGGGTTGGGCGAGCAGTACTTC. Translated, it gives CASSSPALGLGEQYF.

This chain joins TRBV11-2 and TRBJ2-1; 10 nucleotides agree with TRBD1. The germline V gene encodes CDR1 SGHAT and CDR2 FQNNGV. V gave up 5 bases and J gave up 0 bases; unmatched junction bases: 13. This CDR3 region has 19 residues. In DNA form, the CDR3 reads TGTGCCAGCAGCCGACCGACAGGGGGCGACCAAAGCTCCTACAATGAGCAGTTCTTC. Translated, it gives CASSRPTGGDQSSYNEQFF.

This chain uses TRBV19 with TRBJ2-4, with D perhaps assigned TRBD1 or TRBD2 (5 bases each). This CDR3 is 16 amino acids long. V was clipped by 1 base and J by 5 bases, with 15 bases between them. Germline CDR1 and CDR2: LNHDA and SQIVND (reference sequence). The CDR3 nucleotides read TGTGCCAGTAGTATAGTTCCCGGGGCTAGGGAAAACATTCAGTACTTC. Protein: CASSIVPGARENIQYF.

J is TRBJ1-1 and V is TRBV16; no clear D. V lost 0 bases to trimming and J lost 4 bases, with 6 bases between them. This CDR3 is 13 amino acids long. Germline V gene lookup returns CDR1 KGHSY and CDR2 FQNENV. The CDR3 DNA follows: TGTGCCAGCAGCCAATCGATTAGCACTGAAGCTTTCTTT. Protein: CASSQSISTEAFF.

The V gene is TRBV6-6, the J gene TRBJ2-3; D is perhaps TRBD2 (6 bases). V was pared by 7 bases and J by 1 base, with 12 bases between. Germline V gene sequence: CDR1 MNHNY, CDR2 SVGAGI (reference sequence). The CDR3 is 14 amino acids. The CDR3 nucleotides read TGTGCCAGCAAGCCGGAGGGAGGCACAGATACGCAGTATTTT. Its translation: CASKPEGGTDTQYF.

The genes are TRBV7-8 and TRBJ2-2, with D possibly matching TRBD1 (5 bases). CDR3 length: 16 amino acids. V was shortened by 5 bases and J by 7 bases, with 20 bases between the two germline ends. CDR1 and CDR2 (germline): SGHVS, FQNEAQ. CDR3 region: CASSPTIGRAIGELFF. CDR3 DNA: TGTGCCAGCAGCCCAACCATTGGCAGGGCTATCGGGGAGCTGTTTTTT. Variable domain in full (rest from reference TRBV7-8 and TRBJ2-2): GAGVSQSPRYKVAKRGQDVALRCDPISGHVSLFWYQQALGQGPEFLTYFQNEAQLDKSGLPSDRFFAERPEGSVSTLKIQRTQQEDSAVYLCASSPTIGRAIGELFFGEGSRLTVL.

The gene calls are TRBV19 and TRBJ2-7; D unresolved. The CDR3 length is 15 residues. Trimming shortened V by 1 base and J by 1 base, and 11 bases separated the two germline ends. Germline-derived CDR1 and CDR2 are LNHDA and SQIVND (reference sequence). This chain's CDR3 is CASSIVGFESYEQYF. In DNA form, the CDR3 reads TGTGCCAGTAGTATAGTAGGGTTTGAGTCCTACGAGCAGTACTTC.

This chain connects TRBV11-2 to TRBJ1-1, with TRBD1 matching over 9 bases. This CDR3 has 15 amino acids. The germline gives CDR1 SGHAT, CDR2 FQNNGV. With 5 bases clipped from V and 9 bases from J, the junction kept 13 bases outside the gene matches. The CDR3 here is CASSLSTGGPLKAFF. The CDR3 DNA sequence: TGTGCCAGCAGCCTATCTACAGGGGGCCCCCTTAAAGCTTTCTTT.

V is TRBV7-6 and J is TRBJ2-1; 9 nucleotides align to TRBD2. Germline-derived CDR1 and CDR2 are SGHVS and FNYEAQ. This CDR3 is built from 15 residues. The V and J ends lost 5 bases and 3 bases, in that order; junction bases with no gene match: 5. CDR3 DNA sequence: TGTGCCAGCAGCCGCGGGAGGGCCAACTACAATGAGCAGTTCTTC. This translates into CASSRGRANYNEQFF.